One and the same sample provided the 30 T cell receptor beta chains below, sequenced in a study of blood T cell repertoires in COVID-19. This table comes from immunoSEQ multiplex PCR, and its TCRdb copy is limited to in-frame clones, with some not included. Of 250,000 or so clones listed, about 87% are singletons. The sequenced sample consisted of peripheral blood. These receptors all stem from a woman in her thirties with COVID-19, enrolled during active disease.

The chain combines TRBV19 with TRBJ2-5, with D possibly matching TRBD1 (5 bases). This CDR3 has 14 amino acids. V was clipped by 5 bases and J by 2 bases, with 12 bases between them. CDR1 and CDR2 (germline): LNHDA, SQIVND (reference sequence). The CDR3 sequence is CASSRGQDQETQYF. The CDR3 nucleotides read TGTGCCAGTAGTCGAGGACAAGATCAAGAGACCCAGTACTTC.

The genes are TRBV5-1 and TRBJ2-7, with 7 bases aligning to TRBD1. This CDR3 comprises 13 residues. Germline CDR1 and CDR2: SGHRS and YFSETQ. V trimming: 0 bases; J trimming: 6 bases; junction bases outside the gene matches: 3. The CDR3 protein is CASSLVGTVEQYF. In DNA form, the CDR3 reads TGCGCCAGCAGCTTGGTGGGGACAGTCGAGCAGTACTTC.

The gene calls are TRBV7-6 and TRBJ2-7; tentative D call: TRBD1 (6 bases). Germline V gene data show CDR1 as SGHVS and CDR2 as FNYEAQ. V lost 2 bases and J lost 1, with 12 bases in between. The CDR3 runs 15 residues. The CDR3 loop is CASSLNAGESYEQYF. The CDR3 DNA follows: TGTGCCAGCAGCTTAAACGCAGGGGAGTCCTACGAGCAGTACTTC.

V gene TRBV6-5 combines with J gene TRBJ1-6; 8 bases match TRBD1. V was clipped by 4 bases and J by 10 bases; unmatched bases: 12. This CDR3 has 16 residues. Germline V gene sequence: CDR1 MNHEY, CDR2 SVGAGI. Written as DNA, the CDR3 is TGTGCCAGCAGTTTGGACACCGACAGGGGAACGTCACCCCTCCACTTT. Its translation is CASSLDTDRGTSPLHF.

V usage is TRBV5-6 and J usage is TRBJ2-1; TRBD1 aligns across 9 bases. The CDR3 totals 13 residues. The V gene end was trimmed by 4 bases and the J gene end by 6 bases; junction bases not matched to a gene: 2. Germline CDR1 is SGHDT and CDR2 is YYEEEE. The CDR3 loop reads CASSGDRVNEQFF. The CDR3 coding sequence is TGTGCCAGCAGCGGGGACAGGGTCAATGAGCAGTTCTTC.

The rearrangement uses TRBV24-1 and TRBJ1-1, with a possible D match to TRBD1 (5 bases). Germline CDR1 reads KGHDR; CDR2 reads SFDVKD. This CDR3 is built from 13 residues. V lost 7 bases, J lost 1 base, and 9 bases lay in between. The CDR3: CATSQGQNTEAFF. The CDR3 DNA follows: TGTGCCACCAGCCAAGGACAGAACACTGAAGCTTTCTTT.

The rearrangement uses TRBV5-1 and TRBJ2-5, with 7 bases that match TRBD2. The CDR3 is 13 amino acids. J was trimmed by 5 bases and V by 5 bases; bases with no gene match: 6. The germline V gene has CDR1 SGHRS and CDR2 YFSETQ. As DNA, the CDR3 is TGCGCCAGCAGAGGGACTAAGCGGGAGACCCAGTACTTC. Protein product: CASRGTKRETQYF.

This chain joins TRBV9 and TRBJ2-1; 7 nucleotides line up with TRBD1. The CDR3 is 13 residues long. J gave up 5 bases and V 3 bases, and 2 bases lay outside the gene matches. The germline V gene encodes CDR1 SGDLS and CDR2 YYNGEE. The CDR3 sequence is CASSGQGNNEQFF. The DNA for the CDR3 is TGTGCCAGCAGCGGACAGGGCAACAATGAGCAGTTCTTC.

This chain uses TRBV2 with TRBJ1-2; D gene uncertain. Trimming shortened V by 9 bases and J by 8 bases, and 13 bases separated the two germline ends. This CDR3 has 11 residues. Germline CDR1 and CDR2: SNHLY and FYNNEI. This chain's CDR3 is CARAVDFGYTF. CDR3 coding DNA: TGTGCCAGGGCGGTCGATTTCGGCTACACCTTC.

The V and J genes are TRBV29-1 and TRBJ2-1, with D maybe TRBD1 (6 bases). In germline, CDR1 is SQVTM, CDR2 ANQGSEA. The V and J ends lost 4 bases and 9 bases respectively, with 19 bases between them. The CDR3 totals 14 residues. DNA for the CDR3: TGCAGCGTTGGGGCAGGGGTGGGGGTAGGTGAGCAGTTCTTC. This encodes CSVGAGVGVGEQFF.

The V gene is TRBV7-9, the J gene TRBJ1-1; a weak D match, TRBD1 (5 bases). This CDR3 is built from 12 residues. CDR1 is SEHNR and CDR2 is FQNEAQ in the germline V gene (reference sequence). The CDR3 nucleotides are TGTGGGACGGGGGACTTTGGGACTGAAGCTTTCTTT. It is translated as CGTGDFGTEAFF.

There are a few counts of this clone. This rearrangement joins TRBV7-9 to TRBJ1-6, with TRBD1 matching over 9 bases. The CDR3 has 16 residues. Trimming took 8 bases from V and 5 from J; bases not matched to a gene: 10. CDR1 SEHNR and CDR2 FQNEAQ come from the germline V gene (reference sequence). The CDR3: CASQGQGRSDNSPLHF. Written as DNA, the CDR3 is TGTGCCAGCCAGGGACAGGGCCGTTCGGATAATTCACCCCTCCACTTT.

Only a few counts were recorded for this clone. The V and J genes are TRBV9 and TRBJ2-3, with TRBD1 matching 9 bases. The CDR3 extends over 12 amino acids. V dropped 4 bases and J dropped 14; count of bases not matched to a gene: 8. CDR1 is SGDLS, CDR2 YYNGEE, per germline. CDR3 DNA sequence: TGTGCCAGCAGCCCCGGGGAGGGACAGGGGTATTTT. It yields the protein CASSPGEGQGYF.

The gene calls are TRBV7-8 and TRBJ1-5; tentative D call: TRBD1 (6 bases). V lost 1 base and J lost 4, with 11 bases in between. The CDR3 spans 15 residues. Germline V gene sequence: CDR1 SGHVS, CDR2 FQNEAQ. The CDR3 loop reads CASSLEGHPNQPQHF. The CDR3 DNA reads TGTGCCAGCAGCTTAGAGGGACACCCGAATCAGCCCCAGCATTTT.

This CDR3 reads CASSDMGGQFF. For the CDR3, the DNA is TGTGCCAGCAGTGATATGGGGGGGCAGTTCTTC. The chain has TRBV2 and TRBJ2-1; D is possibly TRBD2 (6 bases). The germline gives CDR1 SNHLY, CDR2 FYNNEI. The CDR3 runs to 11 residues. V was clipped by 3 bases and J by 12 bases, with 9 bases between them.

The V call is TRBV6-1, the J call TRBJ2-5, with TRBD1 identical over 9 bases. V shed 3 bases and J 5 bases; nucleotides not matched to a gene: 10. Germline lookup yields CDR1 MNHNS and CDR2 SASEGT. The CDR3 is 16 amino acids. DNA of the CDR3: TGTGCCAGCAGTGAGGGCCCGGGACAGGGTGGGGAGACCCAGTACTTC. Translation gives CASSEGPGQGGETQYF.

The J gene is TRBJ2-1, the V gene TRBV2, with TRBD2 matching over 10 bases. The CDR3 runs to 14 residues. Germline values: CDR1 SNHLY, CDR2 FYNNEI. The V segment lost 7 bases and the J segment 0 bases; nucleotides outside the gene matches: 0. CDR3: CASTSGSSYNEQFF. The CDR3 nucleotides are TGTGCCAGCACTAGCGGGAGCTCCTACAATGAGCAGTTCTTC.

This clone showed up just once. The chain uses TRBV5-6 and TRBJ2-2, with 7 positions matching TRBD1. The CDR3 is 14 amino acids. The germline V gene has CDR1 SGHDT and CDR2 YYEEEE. Trimming took 3 bases from V and 8 from J; bases not matched to a gene: 7. The CDR3 spells CASSSARGLGELFF. In DNA form, the CDR3 reads TGTGCCAGCAGCTCAGCTAGGGGGCTGGGGGAGCTGTTTTTT.

This chain uses TRBV7-2 with TRBJ2-3; the match to TRBD1 covers 7 bases. Trimming cost V 5 bases and J 0 bases; bases outside gene matches: 8. The CDR3 covers 16 residues. Germline CDR1 reads SGHTA; CDR2 reads FQGNSA. The CDR3 here is CASSVVGDRSTDTQYF. CDR3 coding DNA: TGTGCCAGCAGCGTGGTGGGGGACAGAAGCACAGATACGCAGTATTTT.

The rearrangement joins TRBV19 to TRBJ1-1; the match to TRBD1 covers 7 bases. Per germline, CDR1 LNHDA and CDR2 SQIVND (reference sequence). This CDR3 is built from 13 residues. Trimming took 4 bases from V and 7 from J; bases not matched to a gene: 6. The CDR3 here is CASSTHRGGEAFF. The CDR3 DNA is TGTGCCAGTAGTACCCACAGGGGTGGTGAAGCTTTCTTT.

The chain couples TRBV11-2 to TRBJ2-2, with D possibly matching TRBD2 (5 bases). This CDR3 contains 16 residues. V was shortened by 2 bases and J by 5 bases, with 15 bases between the two germline ends. Per germline, CDR1 SGHAT and CDR2 FQNNGV. Written as DNA, the CDR3 is TGTGCCAGCAGCTTATACTCTAGCCGAGGAACCGGGGAGCTGTTTTTT. Amino acids: CASSLYSSRGTGELFF.

This clone has only a few counts. The rearrangement links TRBV28 to TRBJ1-2, with D possibly being TRBD1 (6 bases). V lost 4 bases and J 6 bases, leaving 15 bases between the germline ends. There are 14 residues in the CDR3. Germline loops: CDR1 MDHEN, CDR2 SYDVKM. DNA of the CDR3: TGTGCCAGCAGTTCCCCGGGGGGGCAAAATGGCTACACCTTC. Translated, it gives CASSSPGGQNGYTF.

This chain joins TRBV6-5 and TRBJ1-5, with D possibly matching TRBD1 (5 bases). From germline, CDR1 is MNHEY and CDR2 SVGAGI. Trimming pared 0 bases from V and 3 bases from J, leaving 9 bases between. The CDR3 extends over 15 amino acids. The DNA of the CDR3 is TGTGCCAGCAGTTACTCCGGGGGGTTCAATCAGCCCCAGCATTTT. It codes for CASSYSGGFNQPQHF.

The genes are TRBV6-5 and TRBJ2-2, with D perhaps TRBD1 (6 bases). The CDR3 is 13 amino acids. CDR1 and CDR2 (germline): MNHEY, SVGAGI. V lost 5 bases and J lost 6, with 10 bases in between. This chain's CDR3 is CASSTTGPGELFF. The CDR3 DNA reads TGTGCCAGCAGTACCACAGGGCCCGGGGAGCTGTTTTTT.

The chain combines TRBV10-3 with TRBJ1-2, with D perhaps matching TRBD1 (5 bases). Germline V CDR1 and CDR2: ENHRY, SYGVKD. The CDR3 is made up of 15 amino acids. V was shortened by 4 bases and J by 4 bases, with 16 bases between the two germline ends. The CDR3 DNA reads TGTGCCATCAGTGCCCGGAGCAGGGAGGGCTATGGCTACACCTTC. Translated, it gives CAISARSREGYGYTF.

This chain joins TRBV30 and TRBJ1-6, with D maybe TRBD1 (6 bases). The V gene's germline CDR1 is GTSNPN and CDR2 SVGIG (reference sequence). There are 13 residues in the CDR3. With 4 bases removed from V and 7 bases from J, the gap between germline ends came to 11 bases. CDR3 DNA: TGTGCCTGGACCGGACAGAAGAATTCACCCCTCCACTTT. This gives the protein CAWTGQKNSPLHF.

The chain is built from TRBV7-2 and TRBJ2-3, with D maybe TRBD2 (5 bases). Trimming took 1 base from V and 4 from J, leaving 6 bases between them. Germline CDR1 and CDR2: SGHTA and FQGNSA. The length of the CDR3 is 13 residues. The CDR3 bases are TGTGCCAGCAGCTTAGACGGGGCAGATACGCAGTATTTT. This codes for CASSLDGADTQYF. Drawing the rest from reference TRBV7-2 and TRBJ2-3, the complete variable domain is GAGVSQSPSNKVTEKGKDVELRCDPISGHTALYWYRQSLGQGLEFLIYFQGNSAPDKSGLPSDRFSAERTGGSVSTLTIQRTQQEDSAVYLCASSLDGADTQYFGPGTRLTVL.

This chain links TRBV7-9 with TRBJ2-7; unclear D gene. The ends were cut back, 1 base at V and 1 base at J, with 11 bases in the middle. Germline CDR1 and CDR2: SEHNR and FQNEAQ (reference sequence). This CDR3 region has 15 residues. CDR3 sequence reads: CASSLVSGLSYEQYF. The CDR3 DNA is TGTGCCAGCAGCTTAGTCTCAGGATTATCCTACGAGCAGTACTTC.

This clone turned up a few times. In DNA, the CDR3 is TGCAGCGTTGAAGGCAATGGCCCGCAGGATACGCAGTATTTT. Translation gives CSVEGNGPQDTQYF. This chain joins TRBV29-1 and TRBJ2-3; D uncertain. CDR1 and CDR2 (germline): SQVTM, ANQGSEA. Between the trimmed V and J ends, which lost 1 base and 6 bases, there was a span of 14 bases. The CDR3 sequence is 14 residues long.

The chain combines TRBV14 with TRBJ1-2; the D is unclear. Germline V gene data show CDR1 as SGHDN and CDR2 as FVKESK. V shed 2 bases and J shed 5 bases, with 9 bases lying between them. The CDR3 has 13 amino acids. For the CDR3, the DNA is TGTGCCAGCAGCCAATGGGGAGATTATGGCTACACCTTC. It translates to CASSQWGDYGYTF.